This T cell receptor (beta chain) appears in the sequencing data of a study of cytomegalovirus exposure and HLA in healthy donors. The PCR was carried out with 60 Vbeta primers and 13 Jbeta primers. Method: immunoSEQ multiplex PCR; TCRdb's copy keeps in-frame clones and lacks some. This sample lists roughly 50,000 clones; its ten largest clones have 2.1%. V lost 3 bases to trimming and J lost 2 bases, with 17 bases between them. The germline V gene has CDR1 LGHNA and CDR2 YSLEER. The CDR3 extends over 16 amino acids. The chain is built from TRBV4-3 and TRBJ2-7; TRBD1 is a possible D gene (5 bases). The clonotype comes from a woman aged 40 to 50 in good health and CMV-seronegative. Sequenced input: PBMCs. CDR3 DNA sequence: TGCGCCAGCAGCCAGGAAGTTGACAGCTCTGCCTACGAGCAGTACTTC. Protein: CASSQEVDSSAYEQYF.